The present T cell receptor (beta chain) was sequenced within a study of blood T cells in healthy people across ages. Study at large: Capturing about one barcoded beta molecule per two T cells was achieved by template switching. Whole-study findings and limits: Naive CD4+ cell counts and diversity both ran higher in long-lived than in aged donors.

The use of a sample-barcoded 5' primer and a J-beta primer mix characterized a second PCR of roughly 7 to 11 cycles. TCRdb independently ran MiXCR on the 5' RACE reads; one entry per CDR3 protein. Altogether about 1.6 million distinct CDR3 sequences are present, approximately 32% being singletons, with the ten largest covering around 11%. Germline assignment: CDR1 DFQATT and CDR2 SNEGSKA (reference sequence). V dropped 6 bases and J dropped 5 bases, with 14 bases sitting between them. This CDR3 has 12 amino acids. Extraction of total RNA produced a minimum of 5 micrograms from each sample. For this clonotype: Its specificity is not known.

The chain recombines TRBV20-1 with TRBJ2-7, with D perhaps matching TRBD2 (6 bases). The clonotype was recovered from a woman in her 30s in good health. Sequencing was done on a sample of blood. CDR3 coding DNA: TGCAGTGCCCGTTTACGGAGGGACGAGCAGTACTTC. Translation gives CSARLRRDEQYF.